This T cell receptor (beta chain) emerged from a study of a mutant IDH1 vaccine in newly diagnosed glioma. Study overall: Patients were pretreated with radiotherapy, temozolomide, or both, mostly both.

Assay: immunoSEQ multiplex PCR; the TCRdb copy retains only in-frame clones and omits some. This table has under 30,000 clones, less than 90% appearing once. The sample holds a few counts of this clone. What it binds is not known. The CDR3 sequence is 15 residues long. V was trimmed by 0 bases and J by 4 bases, leaving 11 bases between them. The V gene's germline CDR1 is SGDLS and CDR2 YYNGEE. Time point denoted: week 47, end of study. Every single dose of the vaccine, 300 ug of mutant IDH1 20-mer peptide, came with topical imiquimod. Astrocytomas that were new, WHO grade 3 or 4, IDH1-mutant and ATRX-lost were present in the donors.

This receptor was obtained from a middle-aged man with glioma. The chain couples TRBV9 to TRBJ1-3; the D is unclear. This sample comprised PBMCs, obtained from a glioma patient whose treatment included an IDH1 peptide vaccine. The CDR3 DNA follows: TGTGCCAGCAGCGTAGGAGGGAGTCCCGGAAACACCATATATTTT. Its protein product is CASSVGGSPGNTIYF.